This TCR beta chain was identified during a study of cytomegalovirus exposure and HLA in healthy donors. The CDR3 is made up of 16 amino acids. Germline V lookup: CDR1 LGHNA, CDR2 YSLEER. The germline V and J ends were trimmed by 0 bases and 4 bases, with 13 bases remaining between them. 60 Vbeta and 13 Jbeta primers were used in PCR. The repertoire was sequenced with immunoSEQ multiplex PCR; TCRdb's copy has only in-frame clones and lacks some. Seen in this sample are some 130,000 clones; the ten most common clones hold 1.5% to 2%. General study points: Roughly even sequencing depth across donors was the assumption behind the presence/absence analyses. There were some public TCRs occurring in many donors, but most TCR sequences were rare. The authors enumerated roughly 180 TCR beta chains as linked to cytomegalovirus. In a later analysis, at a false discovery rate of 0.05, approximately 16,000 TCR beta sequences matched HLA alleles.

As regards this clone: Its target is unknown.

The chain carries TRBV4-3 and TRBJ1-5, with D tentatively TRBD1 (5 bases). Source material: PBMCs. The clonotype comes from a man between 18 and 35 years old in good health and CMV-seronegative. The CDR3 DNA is TGCGCCAGCAGCCAAGATACAGGAGGGTGGAATCAGCCCCAGCATTTT. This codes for CASSQDTGGWNQPQHF.